What follows describes a single T cell receptor beta chain. This sample is drawn from a study of blood T cell repertoires in COVID-19. Looking at the study overall: Samples of COVID-19 (acute and convalescent) were obtained from the United States, Italy and Spain.

Only in-frame clones appear in the TCRdb table, and some are missing; sequencing was by immunoSEQ multiplex PCR. The sample holds 350,000 to 400,000 clones, approximately 92% seen once. The CDR3 loop spans 13 amino acids. Germline V gives CDR1 MGHDK, CDR2 SYGVNS. V was trimmed by 4 bases and J by 4 bases, leaving 11 bases between them. Two negative PCRs, clearance, or symptom resolution were required of recovered Cohort 3 donors. This sequence originates from a young man who had recovered from COVID-19. Sample: PBMCs or T cells enriched from blood (not recorded which). J is TRBJ2-7 and V is TRBV25-1, with a tentative D call TRBD1 (5 bases). The CDR3 reads CASSAPQEYEQYF. The CDR3 DNA follows: TGTGCCAGCAGTGCGCCACAGGAATACGAGCAGTACTTC.